Presented here are 28 T cell receptor beta chains from one specimen sequenced in a study of control samples from healthy donors and cancer patients. Assay used: immunoSEQ multiplex PCR; TCRdb lists only in-frame clones, some missing. The sample includes about 170,000 clones, about 90% of them seen just once. Sequenced sample: blood. These receptor sequences come from a man aged 25 to 40 in good health.

CDR3 in DNA: TGTGCCAGCAGCCCCCCTCCCCTACCCGTCTCGGGATTGGGTACGCAGTATTTT. This gives the protein CASSPPPLPVSGLGTQYF. The J gene is TRBJ2-3, the V gene TRBV7-9, with D maybe TRBD2 (5 bases). Deletions cut 5 bases from V and 8 bases from J, with 29 bases between. From germline, CDR1 is SEHNR and CDR2 FQNEAQ (reference sequence). This CDR3 has 18 amino acids.

The chain has TRBV5-1 and TRBJ2-7; no definite D call. Germline lookup yields CDR1 SGHRS and CDR2 YFSETQ. This CDR3 region has 17 residues. Trimming took off 1 base at V and 1 base at J, with 18 bases between the two ends. Here the CDR3 reads CASSLRKGTKDSYEQYF. CDR3 bases: TGCGCCAGCAGCTTGAGAAAGGGAACGAAGGATTCCTACGAGCAGTACTTC.

This clone was detected only once. The chain carries TRBV2 and TRBJ1-3; TRBD1 is a possible D gene (6 bases). Germline assignment: CDR1 SNHLY and CDR2 FYNNEI. The CDR3 is 13 amino acids. V lost 7 bases, J lost 8 bases, and 15 bases lay in between. DNA of the CDR3: TGTGCCAGCACCCTGAGGGGGTCACACACCATATATTTT. Protein sequence: CASTLRGSHTIYF.

The genes are TRBV5-1 and TRBJ2-2; 9 bases map to TRBD1. Looked up from germline, CDR1 is SGHRS and CDR2 is YFSETQ. V lost 3 bases and J lost 1; bases outside the gene matches: 7. This CDR3 region has 17 residues. CDR3 DNA sequence: TGCGCCAGCAGCTCTAGCACGGGACAGGGGAACACCGGGGAGCTGTTTTTT. This sequence encodes CASSSSTGQGNTGELFF.

The rearrangement links TRBV5-1 to TRBJ1-1, with 9 bases lining up with TRBD1. This CDR3 is 16 amino acids long. Trimming cost V 1 base and J 3 bases; bases outside gene matches: 7. Germline CDR1 reads SGHRS; CDR2 reads YFSETQ. The CDR3 DNA follows: TGCGCCAGCAGCTTGTCCGGGACAGGGACGTACACTGAAGCTTTCTTT. Translation gives CASSLSGTGTYTEAFF.

The genes are TRBV3-1 (or the pseudogene TRBV3-2) and TRBJ2-7; 9 bases are shared with TRBD1. Germline CDR1 LGHDT, CDR2 YNNKEL (reference sequence). Losses at the gene ends were 5 bases for V and 3 bases for J; bases not matched to a gene: 5. This CDR3 has 14 amino acids. Written as DNA, the CDR3 is TGTGCCAGCAGCTCGACAGGGGGGAACTACGAGCAGTACTTC. It codes for CASSSTGGNYEQYF.

Regarding this clone: No DNA is shown, since the ends of the CDR3 on it are uncertain; the CDR3 is the one TCRdb lists. The genes are TRBV9 and TRBJ2-2; the table names TRBD1, a call not compared with the DNA. The CDR3 is made up of 15 amino acids, end residues included. The V gene's germline CDR1 is SGDLS and CDR2 YYNGEE. This CDR3 reads CASSANRGTPGSCFF.

This rearrangement joins TRBV7-9 to TRBJ2-2; TRBD2 matches 7 bases. The CDR3 length is 17 residues. The V and J ends lost 2 bases and 6 bases, in that order; junction bases with no gene match: 12. From germline, CDR1 is SEHNR and CDR2 FQNEAQ (reference sequence). The CDR3 DNA reads as TGTGCCAGCAGCTTATCTCCGGTCGGGAGGCGGGCCGGGGAGCTGTTTTTT. This encodes CASSLSPVGRRAGELFF.

The chain couples TRBV27 to TRBJ2-3, with TRBD2 matching over 9 bases. With 2 bases clipped from V and 2 bases from J, the junction kept 2 bases outside the gene matches. Looked up from germline, CDR1 is MNHEY and CDR2 is SMNVEV (reference sequence). This CDR3 is 15 amino acids long. In DNA, the CDR3 is TGTGCCAGCAGTTTAATAGCGGGGGACACAGATACGCAGTATTTT. Amino acid sequence: CASSLIAGDTDTQYF.

J is TRBJ2-5 and V is TRBV2; the D gene is possibly TRBD2 (5 bases). This CDR3 is 14 amino acids long. With 0 bases removed from V and 5 bases from J, the gap between germline ends came to 10 bases. The V gene's germline CDR1 is SNHLY and CDR2 FYNNEI. DNA for the CDR3: TGTGCCAGCAGTGAAGCGCCTTCGGGGGAGACCCAGTACTTC. Encoded protein: CASSEAPSGETQYF.

The chain is built from TRBV5-5 and TRBJ2-2; 10 nucleotides line up with TRBD2. Germline V gene data show CDR1 as SGHKS and CDR2 as YYEKEE (reference sequence). This CDR3 is built from 16 residues. The junction had 2 bases not matched to a gene; V was cut back by 2 bases and J by 1 base. The CDR3 reads CASSFPSGRNTGELFF. DNA for the CDR3: TGTGCCAGCAGCTTTCCTAGCGGGAGGAACACCGGGGAGCTGTTTTTT.

The chain combines TRBV6-2 or TRBV6-3 with TRBJ1-2, with D hard to call. The CDR3 is 15 amino acids. V lost 6 bases and J lost 0, with 14 bases in between. The germline CDR1 and CDR2 sequences are MNHEY and SVGEGT. The CDR3 protein is CASSPTLFANYGYTF. The CDR3 nucleotides are TGTGCCAGCAGCCCTACGCTGTTCGCTAACTATGGCTACACCTTC.

This clone was detected once. The rearrangement links TRBV5-6 to TRBJ2-3; a weak D match, TRBD1 (5 bases). The CDR3 length is 18 residues. Germline CDR1 is SGHDT and CDR2 is YYEEEE. Trimming left V 5 bases short and J 4 bases short, with 26 bases between. The CDR3 here is CASSPKVWGAGRSDTQYF. In DNA form, the CDR3 reads TGTGCCAGCAGTCCCAAGGTTTGGGGTGCAGGGCGGTCAGATACGCAGTATTTT.

This chain uses TRBV13 with TRBJ2-7; 8 bases are a match to TRBD1. Trimming took 5 bases from V and 6 from J; bases not matched to a gene: 9. The CDR3 consists of 14 residues. CDR1 and CDR2 (germline): PRHDT, FYEKMQ (reference sequence). CDR3 sequence: CASSPGQGRVEQYF. The CDR3 DNA reads as TGTGCCAGCAGCCCCGGACAGGGAAGAGTCGAGCAGTACTTC.

The V and J genes are TRBV5-1 and TRBJ2-2; TRBD1 might be the D (6 bases). This CDR3 spans 15 amino acids. Looked up from germline, CDR1 is SGHRS and CDR2 is YFSETQ. V dropped 4 bases and J dropped 2 bases, with 12 bases sitting between them. DNA of the CDR3: TGCGCCAGCAGCCCCAAACAGGGTAACACCGGGGAGCTGTTTTTT. It specifies CASSPKQGNTGELFF.

With regard to this clone: Other DNA sequences from this sample encode an identical CDR3 as well. The chain has TRBV5-1 and TRBJ2-3; no definite D call. Per the germline V gene, CDR1 is SGHRS and CDR2 is YFSETQ. Deletions cut 2 bases from V and 6 bases from J, with 7 bases between. The CDR3 totals 12 residues. The CDR3 sequence: CASSFNGDTQYF. CDR3 nucleotides: TGCGCCAGCAGCTTTAATGGGGATACGCAGTATTTT.

V gene TRBV12-3 or TRBV12-4 combines with J gene TRBJ1-5; D call uncertain. The CDR3 consists of 13 residues. Deletions cut 1 base from V and 6 bases from J, with 7 bases between. CDR3 sequence (DNA): TGTGCCAGCAGTTTAGATCCGGGTCAGCCCCAGCATTTT. Its protein is CASSLDPGQPQHF.

The chain carries TRBV2 and TRBJ1-6; D may be TRBD1 (5 bases). V gave up 8 bases and J gave up 3 bases, with 8 bases separating them. CDR3 length: 13 amino acids. Germline lookup yields CDR1 SNHLY and CDR2 FYNNEI. Here the CDR3 DNA reads TGTGCCAGCGGGACCGACTATAATTCACCCCTCCACTTT. Protein product: CASGTDYNSPLHF. The variable domain in full, with the rest retrieved from reference TRBV2 and TRBJ1-6, is EPEVTQTPSHQVTQMGQEVILRCVPISNHLYFYWYRQILGQKVEFLVSFYNNEISEKSEIFDDQFSVERPDGSNFTLKIRSTKLEDSAMYFCASGTDYNSPLHFGNGTRLTVT.

V gene TRBV28 combines with J gene TRBJ1-1; D perhaps matches TRBD1 (6 bases). Germline lookup yields CDR1 MDHEN and CDR2 SYDVKM. CDR3 length equals 15 residues. V was pared by 2 bases and J by 3 bases, with 13 bases between. DNA for the CDR3: TGTGCCAGCAGTTTACCCACAGGGCTTTACACTGAAGCTTTCTTT. Translated: CASSLPTGLYTEAFF.

This clone was observed a few times. CDR3 sequence (DNA): TGTGCCAGCAGCCTCATGCCTAGCGGGGGGATTACAGATACGCAGTATTTT. Translating it yields CASSLMPSGGITDTQYF. The rearrangement links TRBV13 to TRBJ2-3; 11 bases agree with TRBD2. The CDR3 length is 17 residues. Germline lookup yields CDR1 PRHDT and CDR2 FYEKMQ (reference sequence). The ends lost 5 bases at V and 3 bases at J; junction bases unmatched: 10. The entire variable domain, with the rest obtained from reference TRBV13 and TRBJ2-3, is as follows: AAGVIQSPRHLIKEKRETATLKCYPIPRHDTVYWYQQGPGQDPQFLISFYEKMQSDKGSIPDRFSAQQFSDYHSELNMSSLELGDSALYFCASSLMPSGGITDTQYFGPGTRLTVL.

This clone was found once. The chain links TRBV3-1 (or the pseudogene TRBV3-2) to TRBJ2-5, with D perhaps matching TRBD2 (6 bases). Trimming pared 4 bases from V and 5 bases from J, leaving 17 bases between. The CDR3 extends over 15 amino acids. Germline lookup yields CDR1 LGHDT and CDR2 YNNKEL (reference sequence). CDR3 in DNA: TGTGCCAGCAGCCCCGGGACCTCCCGGGGGGAGACCCAGTACTTC. Protein product: CASSPGTSRGETQYF.

The chain carries TRBV4-1 and TRBJ1-1; D gene unclear. With 1 base removed from V and 10 bases from J, the gap between germline ends came to 19 bases. CDR3 size: 15 residues. CDR1 is MGHRA and CDR2 is YSYEKL in the germline V gene. CDR3 residues: CASSQVDLTSGGAFF. CDR3 coding DNA: TGCGCCAGCAGCCAAGTAGACCTCACGTCGGGTGGAGCTTTCTTT.

The chain has TRBV7-8 and TRBJ2-1; perhaps TRBD2 as D (5 bases). CDR1 is SGHVS and CDR2 is FQNEAQ in the germline V gene. CDR3 length: 14 amino acids. V gave up 6 bases and J gave up 6 bases, with 15 bases separating them. The CDR3 reads CASSREPGINEQFF. DNA of the CDR3: TGTGCCAGCAGTCGAGAGCCCGGGATCAATGAGCAGTTCTTC. The full variable domain, rest sourced from reference TRBV7-8 and TRBJ2-1, is GAGVSQSPRYKVAKRGQDVALRCDPISGHVSLFWYQQALGQGPEFLTYFQNEAQLDKSGLPSDRFFAERPEGSVSTLKIQRTQQEDSAVYLCASSREPGINEQFFGPGTRLTVL.

The chain employs TRBV7-3 and TRBJ2-6; the D is unclear. This CDR3 is built from 15 residues. V was cut by 5 bases and J by 9 bases, with 17 bases left in between. The germline gives CDR1 SGHTA, CDR2 FQGTGA. CDR3 nucleotide sequence: TGTGCCAGCAGCGCGAAAGGGCAGCTTTACAACGTCCTGACTTTC. Translating gives CASSAKGQLYNVLTF.

This clone appeared once. This chain uses TRBV7-9 with TRBJ1-1, with D hard to call. CDR1 and CDR2 from the germline V gene are SEHNR and FQNEAQ (reference sequence). Trimming cost V 4 bases and J 2 bases, with 20 bases left between them. This CDR3 region has 17 residues. The CDR3 DNA is TGTGCCAGCAGCTCCCAAGACACGGGGATGGGAAACACTGAAGCTTTCTTT. It is translated as CASSSQDTGMGNTEAFF.

In this sample, this clone turned up once. The rearrangement links TRBV9 to TRBJ1-1, with D unclear. The CDR3 contains 15 residues. Trimming left V 4 bases short and J 0 bases short, with 13 bases between. Germline V gene sequence: CDR1 SGDLS, CDR2 YYNGEE. The CDR3 bases are TGTGCCAGCAGCCCACGCACAGAACTGAACACTGAAGCTTTCTTT. It codes for CASSPRTELNTEAFF.

The rearrangement links TRBV25-1 to TRBJ1-1; a weak D match, TRBD1 (5 bases). The CDR3 is made up of 14 amino acids. Trimming took off 6 bases at V and 0 bases at J, with 11 bases between the two ends. Germline V CDR1 and CDR2: MGHDK, SYGVNS. CDR3 in DNA: TGTGCCAGCAGGGGTACAGGTTTGAACACTGAAGCTTTCTTT. It encodes CASRGTGLNTEAFF.

The V and J genes are TRBV6-5 and TRBJ2-7, with TRBD1 matching over 9 bases. The germline V gene encodes CDR1 MNHEY and CDR2 SVGAGI. The length of the CDR3 is 13 residues. V shed 8 bases, J shed 3 bases, and the junction held 5 bases outside the gene matches. CDR3 bases: TGTGCCAGCCGGGGACAGGGTTACTACGAGCAGTACTTC. As protein: CASRGQGYYEQYF.